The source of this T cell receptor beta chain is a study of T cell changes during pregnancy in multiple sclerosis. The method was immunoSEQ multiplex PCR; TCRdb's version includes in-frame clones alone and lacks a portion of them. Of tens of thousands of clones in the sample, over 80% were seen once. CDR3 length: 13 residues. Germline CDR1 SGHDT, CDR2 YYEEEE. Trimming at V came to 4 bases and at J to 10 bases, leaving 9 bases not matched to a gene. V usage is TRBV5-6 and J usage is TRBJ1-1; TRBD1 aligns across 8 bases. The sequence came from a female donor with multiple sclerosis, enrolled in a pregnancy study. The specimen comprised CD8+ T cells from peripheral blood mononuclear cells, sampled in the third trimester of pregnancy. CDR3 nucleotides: TGTGCCAGCAGCGTAACAGGGGGTGGGGGAGCTTTCTTT. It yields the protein CASSVTGGGGAFF.